What follows describes a single T cell receptor beta chain. The junction had 8 bases not matched to a gene; V was cut back by 10 bases and J by 4 bases. The CDR3 consists of 13 residues. Germline V gives CDR1 MNHEY, CDR2 SVGAGI. The assay was immunoSEQ multiplex PCR, and TCRdb's table has in-frame clones only and misses some. This table holds 200,000 to 250,000 clones, around 87% found once. The sample belongs to a study of blood T cell repertoires in COVID-19. This chain joins TRBV6-5 and TRBJ1-2, with 8 bases matching TRBD1. This TCR came from a man in his sixties with acute or convalescent COVID-19. Sequencing was done on a sample of peripheral blood. CDR3 protein: CAISQGGGYGYTF. DNA of the CDR3: TGTGCCATCTCACAGGGGGGGGGCTATGGCTACACCTTC.